This paragraph reports one T cell receptor (beta chain). What it binds is not known. Method: immunoSEQ multiplex PCR; TCRdb's copy keeps in-frame clones and lacks some. The sample lists 300,000 to 400,000 clones, about 85% seen once, with around 6.1% in the top ten. The source of the sample is a study of Ad26.COV2.S vaccination and SARS-CoV-2 variants. Study conclusions and caveats: Vaccinees and placebo recipients showed similar non-spike TCR breadth.

Specified treatment: roughly 18 received Ad26.COV2.S at low or high dose, single or two shots; about five received placebo; per-sample allocation not given. Sampling occurred on day 63 after the first vaccine or placebo injection. The V gene's germline CDR1 is SGHDT and CDR2 YYEEEE. The CDR3 loop spans 15 amino acids. V dropped 4 bases and J dropped 0 bases, with 10 bases sitting between them. The chain has TRBV5-6 and TRBJ1-4; D uncertain. The specimen comprised peripheral blood, sampled in a trial of Ad26.COV2.S vaccine versus placebo. The TCR comes from a person aged 18-65 years who received the Ad26.COV2.S COVID-19 vaccine or a placebo. The CDR3 sequence: CASSVETSTNEKLFF. As DNA, the CDR3 is TGTGCCAGCAGCGTGGAGACCTCAACTAATGAAAAACTGTTTTTT.